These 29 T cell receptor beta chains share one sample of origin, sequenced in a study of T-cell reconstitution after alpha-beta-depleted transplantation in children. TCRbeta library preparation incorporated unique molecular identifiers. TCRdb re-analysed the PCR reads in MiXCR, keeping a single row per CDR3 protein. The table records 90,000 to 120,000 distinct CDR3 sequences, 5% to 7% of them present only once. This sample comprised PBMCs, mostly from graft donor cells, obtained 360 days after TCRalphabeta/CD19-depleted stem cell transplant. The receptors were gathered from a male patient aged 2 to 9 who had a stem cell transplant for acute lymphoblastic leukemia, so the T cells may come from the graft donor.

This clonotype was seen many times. The CDR3 protein is CSVEDSGQPLFF. The CDR3, as DNA: TGCAGCGTTGAAGACTCTGGGCAGCCGCTGTTTTTT. V gene TRBV29-1 combines with J gene TRBJ2-2; no definite D call. CDR3 size: 12 residues. Germline values: CDR1 SQVTM, CDR2 ANQGSEA. Trimming took 0 bases from V and 13 from J, leaving 12 bases between them.

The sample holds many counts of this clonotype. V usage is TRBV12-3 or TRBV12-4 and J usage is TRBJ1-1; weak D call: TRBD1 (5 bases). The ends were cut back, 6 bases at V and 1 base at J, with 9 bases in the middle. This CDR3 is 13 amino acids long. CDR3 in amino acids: CASRGEGNTEAFF. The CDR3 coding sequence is TGTGCCAGCAGGGGGGAGGGGAACACTGAAGCTTTCTTT.

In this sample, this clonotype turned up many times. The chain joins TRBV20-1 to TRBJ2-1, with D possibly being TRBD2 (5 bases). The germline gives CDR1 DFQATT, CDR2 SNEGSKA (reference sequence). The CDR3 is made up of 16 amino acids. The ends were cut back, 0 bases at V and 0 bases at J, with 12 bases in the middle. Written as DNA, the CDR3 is TGCAGTGCTAGAGATGGGCTAGCCGACTCCTACAATGAGCAGTTCTTC. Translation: CSARDGLADSYNEQFF.

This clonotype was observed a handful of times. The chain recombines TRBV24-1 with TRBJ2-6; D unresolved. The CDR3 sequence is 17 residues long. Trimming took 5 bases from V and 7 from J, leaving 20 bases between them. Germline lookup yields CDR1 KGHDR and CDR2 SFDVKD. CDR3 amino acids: CATSGTASRLGANVLTF. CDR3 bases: TGTGCCACCAGTGGTACAGCCTCACGATTGGGAGCCAACGTCCTGACTTTC.

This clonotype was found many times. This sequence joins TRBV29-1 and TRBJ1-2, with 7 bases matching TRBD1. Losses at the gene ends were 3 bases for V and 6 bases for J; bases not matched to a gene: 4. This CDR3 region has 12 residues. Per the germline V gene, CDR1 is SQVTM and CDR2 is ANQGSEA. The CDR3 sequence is CSVDGRGNGYTF. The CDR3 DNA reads TGCAGCGTTGATGGCAGGGGGAATGGCTACACCTTC.

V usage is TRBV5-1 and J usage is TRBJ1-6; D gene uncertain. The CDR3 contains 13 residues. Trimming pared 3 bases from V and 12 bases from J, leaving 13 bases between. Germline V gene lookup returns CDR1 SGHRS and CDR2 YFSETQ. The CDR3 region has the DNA TGCGCCAGCAGCTCCGAGTCCGTTGGACCCCTCCACTTT. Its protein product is CASSSESVGPLHF.

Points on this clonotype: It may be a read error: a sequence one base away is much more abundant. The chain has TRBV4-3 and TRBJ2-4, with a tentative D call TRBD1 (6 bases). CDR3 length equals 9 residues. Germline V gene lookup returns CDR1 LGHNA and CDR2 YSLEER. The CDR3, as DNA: TGCGCCGGCAGCCACCGTAGGGGGTTC. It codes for CAGSHRRGF.

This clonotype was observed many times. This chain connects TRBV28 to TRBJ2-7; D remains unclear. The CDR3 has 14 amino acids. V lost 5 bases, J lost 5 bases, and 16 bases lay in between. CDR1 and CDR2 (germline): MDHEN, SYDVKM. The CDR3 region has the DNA TGTGCCAGCAGTCCTAATAGCTCGGAAAACGAGCAGTACTTC. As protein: CASSPNSSENEQYF.

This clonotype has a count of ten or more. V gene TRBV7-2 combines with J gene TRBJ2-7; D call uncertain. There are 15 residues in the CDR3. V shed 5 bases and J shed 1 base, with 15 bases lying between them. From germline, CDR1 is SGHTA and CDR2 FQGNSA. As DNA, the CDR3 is TGTGCCAGCAGCCAGCAGGCTTTTGTGTCCTACGAGCAGTACTTC. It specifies CASSQQAFVSYEQYF.

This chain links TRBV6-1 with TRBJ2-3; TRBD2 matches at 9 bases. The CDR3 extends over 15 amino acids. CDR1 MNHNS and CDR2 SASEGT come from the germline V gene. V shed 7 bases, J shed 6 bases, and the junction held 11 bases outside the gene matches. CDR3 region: CASKTAGGPPDTQYF. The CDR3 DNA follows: TGTGCCAGCAAGACAGCGGGGGGCCCCCCGGATACGCAGTATTTT.

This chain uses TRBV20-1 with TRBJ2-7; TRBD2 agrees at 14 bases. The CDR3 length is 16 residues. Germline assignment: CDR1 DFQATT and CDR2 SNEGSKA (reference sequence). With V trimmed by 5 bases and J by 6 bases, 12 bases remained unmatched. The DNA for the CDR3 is TGCAGTGCTCCCCCCGGGACTAGCGGGAGAGCGGGCGAGCAGTACTTC. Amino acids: CSAPPGTSGRAGEQYF.

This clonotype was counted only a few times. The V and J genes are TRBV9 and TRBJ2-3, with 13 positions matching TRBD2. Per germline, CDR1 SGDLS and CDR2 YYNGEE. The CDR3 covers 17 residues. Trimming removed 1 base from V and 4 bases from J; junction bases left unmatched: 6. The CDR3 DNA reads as TGTGCCAGCAGCGTAAAACTAGCGGGGGGGCCTCCAGATACGCAGTATTTT. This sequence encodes CASSVKLAGGPPDTQYF.

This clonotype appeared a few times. The CDR3 DNA sequence: TGCAGCGTTGCGGCCAGGGCGGATGGCTACACCTTC. Its protein product is CSVAARADGYTF. J is TRBJ1-2 and V is TRBV29-1, with D possibly being TRBD1 (5 bases). The CDR3 is made up of 12 amino acids. The ends were cut back, 4 bases at V and 6 bases at J, with 12 bases in the middle. Germline V gives CDR1 SQVTM, CDR2 ANQGSEA.

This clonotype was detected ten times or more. DNA for the CDR3: TGTGCCAGCAGCTTATACGGGGTCCAAGAGACCCAGTACTTC. This sequence encodes CASSLYGVQETQYF. The chain employs TRBV7-2 and TRBJ2-5; tentative D call: TRBD2 (5 bases). The CDR3 is 14 residues long. Between the trimmed V and J ends, which lost 2 bases and 1 base, there was a span of 8 bases. Germline lookup yields CDR1 SGHTA and CDR2 FQGNSA.

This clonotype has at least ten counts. The CDR3 nucleotides are TGTGCCAGCAGCCCGACGACTAGCGGGAGGGCCGACTCCATGACAGATACGCAGTATTTT. This codes for CASSPTTSGRADSMTDTQYF. V and J are TRBV9 and TRBJ2-3, with TRBD2 matching over 14 bases. With V trimmed by 4 bases and J by 3 bases, 16 bases remained unmatched. The CDR3 runs 20 residues. Germline loops: CDR1 SGDLS, CDR2 YYNGEE.

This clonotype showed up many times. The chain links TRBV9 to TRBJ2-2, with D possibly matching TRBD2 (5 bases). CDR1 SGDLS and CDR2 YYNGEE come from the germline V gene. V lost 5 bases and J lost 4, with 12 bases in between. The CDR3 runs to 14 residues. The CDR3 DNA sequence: TGTGCCAGCAGGGGGAGAGGACCCACCGGGGAGCTGTTTTTT. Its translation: CASRGRGPTGELFF.

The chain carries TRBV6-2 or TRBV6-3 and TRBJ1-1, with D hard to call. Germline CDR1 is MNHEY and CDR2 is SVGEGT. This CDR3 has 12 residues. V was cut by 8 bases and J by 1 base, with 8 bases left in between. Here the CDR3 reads CASGRTNTEAFF. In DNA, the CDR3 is TGTGCCAGCGGGAGGACGAACACTGAAGCTTTCTTT.

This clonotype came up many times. CDR3 in amino acids: CASSVRGGGWNEQFF. The CDR3 nucleotides are TGTGCCAGCAGCGTAAGAGGGGGGGGTTGGAATGAGCAGTTCTTC. The chain has TRBV4-2 and TRBJ2-1, with a possible D match to TRBD2 (7 bases). Germline assignment: CDR1 LGHNA and CDR2 YNFKEQ. The germline V and J ends were trimmed by 5 bases and 7 bases, with 18 bases remaining between them. The CDR3 runs to 15 residues.

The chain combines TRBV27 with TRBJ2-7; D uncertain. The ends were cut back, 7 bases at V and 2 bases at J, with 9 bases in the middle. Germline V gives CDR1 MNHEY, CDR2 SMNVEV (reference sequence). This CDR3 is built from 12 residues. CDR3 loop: CASKGSPYEQYF. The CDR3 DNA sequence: TGTGCCAGCAAGGGCAGCCCCTACGAGCAGTACTTC.

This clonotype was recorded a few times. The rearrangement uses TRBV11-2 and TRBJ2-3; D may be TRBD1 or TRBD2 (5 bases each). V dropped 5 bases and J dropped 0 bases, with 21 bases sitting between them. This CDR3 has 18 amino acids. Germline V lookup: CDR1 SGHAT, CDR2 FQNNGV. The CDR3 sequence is CASSPRWGITRSTDTQYF. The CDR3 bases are TGTGCCAGCAGCCCAAGATGGGGCATCACTAGGAGCACAGATACGCAGTATTTT.

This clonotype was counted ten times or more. The CDR3 DNA is TGTGCCAGCAGCCAAGGCCTAGCGGGGGTGGAGACCCAGTACTTC. It codes for CASSQGLAGVETQYF. V and J are TRBV4-2 and TRBJ2-5; TRBD2 agrees at 10 bases. The CDR3 has 15 amino acids. CDR1 is LGHNA and CDR2 is YNFKEQ in the germline V gene. V shed 1 base and J 5 bases; nucleotides not matched to a gene: 4.

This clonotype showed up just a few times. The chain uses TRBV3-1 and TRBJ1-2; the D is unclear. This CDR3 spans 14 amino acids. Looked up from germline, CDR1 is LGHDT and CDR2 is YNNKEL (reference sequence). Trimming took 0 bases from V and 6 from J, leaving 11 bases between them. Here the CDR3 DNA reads TGTGCCAGCAGCCAAGAGGCCGGGAGAAATGGCTACACCTTC. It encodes CASSQEAGRNGYTF.

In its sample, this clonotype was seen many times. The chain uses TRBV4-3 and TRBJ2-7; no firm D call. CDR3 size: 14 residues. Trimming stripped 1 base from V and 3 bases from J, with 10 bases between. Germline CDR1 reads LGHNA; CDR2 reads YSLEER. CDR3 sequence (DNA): TGCGCCAGCAGCCAAGGTCGGGTTTACTACGAGCAGTACTTC. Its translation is CASSQGRVYYEQYF.

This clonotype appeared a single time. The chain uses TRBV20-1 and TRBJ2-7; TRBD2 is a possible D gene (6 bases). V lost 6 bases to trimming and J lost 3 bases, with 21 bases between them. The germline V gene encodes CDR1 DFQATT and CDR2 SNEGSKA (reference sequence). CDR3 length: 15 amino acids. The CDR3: CSALGRLETIYEQYF. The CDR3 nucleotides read TGCAGTGCGCTCGGGAGACTAGAGACTATCTACGAGCAGTACTTC.

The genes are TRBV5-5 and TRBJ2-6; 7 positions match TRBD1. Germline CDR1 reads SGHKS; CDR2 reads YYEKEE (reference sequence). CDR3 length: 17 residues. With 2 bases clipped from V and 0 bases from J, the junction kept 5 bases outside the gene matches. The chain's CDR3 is CASSFWDSRSGANVLTF. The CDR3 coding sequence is TGTGCCAGCAGCTTTTGGGACAGCCGCTCTGGGGCCAACGTCCTGACTTTC. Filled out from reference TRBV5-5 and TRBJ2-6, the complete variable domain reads DAGVTQSPTHLIKTRGQQVTLRCSPISGHKSVSWYQQVLGQGPQFIFQYYEKEERGRGNFPDRFSARQFPNYSSELNVNALLLGDSALYLCASSFWDSRSGANVLTFGAGSRLTVL.

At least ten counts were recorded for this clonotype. CDR3 sequence: CASSYTGVQPQHF. The CDR3 nucleotides read TGTGCCAGCAGTTATACAGGGGTCCAGCCCCAGCATTTT. The chain employs TRBV2 and TRBJ1-5; 7 nucleotides match TRBD1. Per germline, CDR1 SNHLY and CDR2 FYNNEI. The CDR3 spans 13 residues. The V gene end was trimmed by 5 bases and the J gene end by 7 bases; junction bases not matched to a gene: 5.

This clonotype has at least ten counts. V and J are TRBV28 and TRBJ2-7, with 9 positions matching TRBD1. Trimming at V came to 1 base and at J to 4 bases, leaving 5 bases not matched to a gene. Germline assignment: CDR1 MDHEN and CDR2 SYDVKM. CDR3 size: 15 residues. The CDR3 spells CASSLLGTGKYEQYF. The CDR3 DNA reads TGTGCCAGCAGTTTATTGGGGACAGGGAAGTACGAGCAGTACTTC.

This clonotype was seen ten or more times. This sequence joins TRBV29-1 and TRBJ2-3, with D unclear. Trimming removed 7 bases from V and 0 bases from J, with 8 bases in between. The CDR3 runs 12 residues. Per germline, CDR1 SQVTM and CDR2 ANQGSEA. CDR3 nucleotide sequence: TGCAGCGGCGGACGGAGCACAGATACGCAGTATTTT. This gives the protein CSGGRSTDTQYF.

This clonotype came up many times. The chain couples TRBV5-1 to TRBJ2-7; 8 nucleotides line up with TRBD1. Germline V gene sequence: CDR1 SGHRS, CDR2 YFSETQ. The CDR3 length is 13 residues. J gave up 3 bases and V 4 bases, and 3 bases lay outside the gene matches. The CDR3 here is CASSPGQVYEQYF. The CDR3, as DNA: TGCGCCAGCAGCCCGGGACAGGTCTACGAGCAGTACTTC.